Following are 8 T cell receptor beta chains from one sample sequenced in a study of molecular identifiers for immune sequencing clone quantification. TCRdb itself ran the PCR reads through MiXCR, one entry per CDR3 protein. The sample holds about 640,000 distinct CDR3 sequences, just under 20% seen once. The sample consisted of naive CD8+ T cells from blood, with Jurkat cell RNA spiked in. Described subset: FACS-sorted CD8+CD4-CCR7+CD45RA+ naive T cells. The receptors stem from a human donor in good health. Some libraries in this study had Jurkat cell RNA spiked in.

In the case of this clonotype: This may stem from a read error, because a much larger clone lies one nucleotide away. The chain couples TRBV9 to TRBJ1-3; D is possibly TRBD1 (6 bases). Germline lookup yields CDR1 SGDLS and CDR2 YYNGEE. The CDR3 covers 17 residues. CDR3 in DNA: TGTGCCAGCAGCGATAACCGGGACAAACCCTCTGGAAACACCATATGTTTT. Protein sequence: CASSDNRDKPSGNTICF.

There are many counts of this clonotype. The gene calls are TRBV27 and TRBJ1-5, with D perhaps matching TRBD1 (6 bases). This CDR3 has 15 amino acids. Germline CDR1 and CDR2: MNHEY and SMNVEV (reference sequence). Trimming cost V 1 base and J 3 bases, with 10 bases left between them. The CDR3 is CASSLLSGDNQPQHF. CDR3 DNA sequence: TGTGCCAGCAGTTTATTGTCAGGGGACAATCAGCCCCAGCATTTT.

This clonotype was seen repeatedly, ten times or more. This chain links TRBV28 with TRBJ2-1, with TRBD2 matching over 9 bases. Germline V gene data show CDR1 as MDHEN and CDR2 as SYDVKM. The CDR3 length is 16 residues. Unmatched junction bases numbered 9, after V lost 6 bases and J lost 3 bases. CDR3 DNA sequence: TGTGCCAGCAGCCCTCCCTCTAGCGGGGACTACAATGAGCAGTTCTTC. As protein: CASSPPSSGDYNEQFF. Variable domain in full (rest from reference TRBV28 and TRBJ2-1): DVKVTQSSRYLVKRTGEKVFLECVQDMDHENMFWYRQDPGLGLRLIYFSYDVKMKEKGDIPEGYSVSREKKERFSLILESASTNQTSMYLCASSPPSSGDYNEQFFGPGTRLTVL.

This clonotype occurred many times. The J gene is TRBJ2-5, the V gene TRBV3-1; TRBD2 aligns across 7 bases. The V gene end was trimmed by 3 bases and the J gene end by 4 bases; junction bases not matched to a gene: 14. Germline assignment: CDR1 LGHDT and CDR2 YNNKEL (reference sequence). This CDR3 has 17 residues. The CDR3 sequence is CASSQAGESAWGETQYF. The DNA of the CDR3 is TGTGCCAGCAGCCAGGCGGGGGAGTCAGCTTGGGGAGAGACCCAGTACTTC.

The sample holds many counts of this clonotype. The J gene is TRBJ2-5, the V gene TRBV12-3 or TRBV12-4; no clear D. This CDR3 comprises 17 residues. V was pared by 6 bases and J by 4 bases, with 24 bases between. CDR3 nucleotides: TGTGCCAGCAGGACTCCGGGCCGGAGAAGTAAAGGAGAGACCCAGTACTTC. Translated, it gives CASRTPGRRSKGETQYF.

The V and J genes are TRBV7-9 and TRBJ2-3, with D possibly called TRBD1 or TRBD2 (7 bases each). Trimming took off 3 bases at V and 1 base at J, with 14 bases between the two ends. This CDR3 has 16 residues. Germline-derived CDR1 and CDR2 are SEHNR and FQNEAQ (reference sequence). CDR3 in DNA: TGTGCCAGCAGCTTCCCGTCAGGGGGGGGCACAGATACGCAGTATTTT. It translates to CASSFPSGGGTDTQYF.

The table lists this clonotype with many counts. The gene calls are TRBV19 and TRBJ2-5; 8 bases fit TRBD2. J lost 9 bases, V lost 9 bases, and 12 bases had no gene match. The CDR3 is made up of 13 amino acids. The germline gives CDR1 LNHDA, CDR2 SQIVND (reference sequence). CDR3 nucleotides: TGTGCCAGCCGGGGGGGTCTATCTCTGGCCCAGTACTTC. Residues: CASRGGLSLAQYF.

With respect to this clonotype: This may come from a read error, since a much larger clone is one base off. The chain uses TRBV20-1 and TRBJ2-3; D is unclear. The germline CDR1 and CDR2 sequences are DFQATT and SNEGSKA (reference sequence). The CDR3 is 11 amino acids. CDR3 DNA sequence: TGCAGTGCTGATGAACCAAGCCAAGAGCATTTT. It yields the protein CSADEPSQEHF.